Described below is a single TCR beta chain sequence and its context. These data are taken from a study of shared clonotypes between healthy human individuals. The overall study: A donor's plate count was three for CD4 naive and three for CD4 memory; CD8 naive had two and CD8 memory one.

In the naive CD8 group, cells lacked CD45RO and were positively selected for CCR7, so terminally differentiated effector memory CD45RA+ cells were left out. Genomic DNA of every subset was divided equally among multiple immunoSEQ plates. The protocol was immunoSEQ multiplex PCR, while the TCRdb copy is restricted to in-frame clones and leaves out a portion. The sample lists roughly 2,000,000 clones; 90% to 95% were seen once. Sequencing was carried out using naive CD8+ T cells from PBMCs. The TCR originated in a man aged 18 to 29 in good health. Some clones in this sample may be carry-over from other donors' samples.

In DNA, the CDR3 is TGTGCCAGCCGTGGACTAGCGTATGCTAGCACAGATACGCAGTATTTT. Its translation is CASRGLAYASTDTQYF. The chain joins TRBV6-1 to TRBJ2-3; 9 positions agree with TRBD2. V trimming: 8 bases; J trimming: 0 bases; junction bases outside the gene matches: 9. The CDR3 is 16 residues long. Germline CDR1 reads MNHNS; CDR2 reads SASEGT.